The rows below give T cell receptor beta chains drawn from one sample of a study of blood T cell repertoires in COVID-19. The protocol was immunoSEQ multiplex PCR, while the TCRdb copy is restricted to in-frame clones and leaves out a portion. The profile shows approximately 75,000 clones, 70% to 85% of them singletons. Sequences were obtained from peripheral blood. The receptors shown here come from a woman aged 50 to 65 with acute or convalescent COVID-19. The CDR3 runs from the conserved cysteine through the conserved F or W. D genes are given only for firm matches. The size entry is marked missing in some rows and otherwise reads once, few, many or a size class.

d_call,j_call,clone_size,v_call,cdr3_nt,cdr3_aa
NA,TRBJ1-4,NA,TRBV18,TGTGCCAGCTCAGCGGGGCCGGGGGAAGAAAAACTGTTTTTT,CASSAGPGEEKLFF
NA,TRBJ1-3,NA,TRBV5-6,TGTGCCAGCAGCCCGGGACTCCTTCGAAACACCATATATTTT,CASSPGLLRNTIYF
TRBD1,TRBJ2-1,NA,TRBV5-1,TGCGCCAGCAGCTTCGCGACAGGGGGCGGTGAGCAGTTCTTC,CASSFATGGGEQFF
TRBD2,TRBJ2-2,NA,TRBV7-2,TGTGCCAGCAGCTTAGCTAGCGGGGGGCGGCTGTTTTTT,CASSLASGGRLFF
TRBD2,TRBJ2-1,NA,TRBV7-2,TGTGCCAGCAGCCCCCGACTAGCGGGGACATCCGAGCAGTTCTTC,CASSPRLAGTSEQFF
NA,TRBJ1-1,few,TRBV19,TGTGCCAGTAGTATAGCCGGGACACCGAACACTGAAGCTTTCTTT,CASSIAGTPNTEAFF
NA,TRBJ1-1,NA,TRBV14,TGTGCCAGCAGCTGGGGCCTTAACACTGAAGCTTTCTTT,CASSWGLNTEAFF
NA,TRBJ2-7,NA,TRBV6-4,TGTGCCAGCAGTGACTCTGCAGGGTCCTACGAGCAGTACTTC,CASSDSAGSYEQYF
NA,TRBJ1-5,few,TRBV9,TGTGCCAGCAGCGTAGACAGATATCAGCCCCAGCATTTT,CASSVDRYQPQHF
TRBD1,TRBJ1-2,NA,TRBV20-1,TGCAGTGCTGGTGGGACAGGCTATGGCTACACCTTC,CSAGGTGYGYTF
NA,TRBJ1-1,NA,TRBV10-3,TGTGCCATCAGTATAGACAGGAACACTGAAGCTTTCTTT,CAISIDRNTEAFF
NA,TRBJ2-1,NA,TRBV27,TGTGCCAGCAGTTTATCGGGGGGAGTCAATGAGCAGTTCTTC,CASSLSGGVNEQFF
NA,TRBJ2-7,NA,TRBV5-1,TGCGCCAGCAGCTTGGATGGGGGCCCTACCTACGAGCAGTACTTC,CASSLDGGPTYEQYF
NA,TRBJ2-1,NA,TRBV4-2,TGTGCCAGCAGCCAAGCGTGGGAGGCTTACAATGAGCAGTTCTTC,CASSQAWEAYNEQFF
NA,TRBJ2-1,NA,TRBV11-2,TGTGCCAGCAGCCCCCAAATCAATGAGCAGTTCTTC,CASSPQINEQFF
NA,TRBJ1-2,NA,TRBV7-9,TGTGCCAGCAGCCAACGGGGGGGCTATGGCTACACCTTC,CASSQRGGYGYTF
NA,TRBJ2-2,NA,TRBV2,TGTGCCAGCAGTCTGTCGGTGAACACCGGGGAGCTGTTTTTT,CASSLSVNTGELFF
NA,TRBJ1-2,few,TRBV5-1,TGCGCCAGTCATCCAAACTATGGCTACACCTTC,CASHPNYGYTF
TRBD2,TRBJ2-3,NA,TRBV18,TGTGCCAGCTCACCAAACCTTCCCGCGGGGGGTTATACAGATACGCAGTATTTT,CASSPNLPAGGYTDTQYF
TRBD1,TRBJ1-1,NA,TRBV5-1,TGCGCCAGCAGCCCCTGGACAGGCCTCAACACTGAAGCTTTCTTT,CASSPWTGLNTEAFF
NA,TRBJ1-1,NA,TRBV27,TGTGCCAGCAGTTTACAGGGAAAGAACACTGAAGCTTTCTTT,CASSLQGKNTEAFF
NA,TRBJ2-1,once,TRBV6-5,TGTGCCAGCAGTCGCGGACAGATCTCCTACAATGAGCAGTTCTTC,CASSRGQISYNEQFF
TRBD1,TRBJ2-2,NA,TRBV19,TGTGCCAGCGAGGACAGGGTTCCCCCCGGGGAGCTGTTTTTT,CASEDRVPPGELFF
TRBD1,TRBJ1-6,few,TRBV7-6,TGTGCCAGCAGCTTATATGGGTCAGGGGGTAATTCACCCCTCCACTTT,CASSLYGSGGNSPLHF
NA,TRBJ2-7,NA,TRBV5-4,TGTGCCAGCAGCTTTACCGGGACTCACTACGAGCAGTACTTC,CASSFTGTHYEQYF
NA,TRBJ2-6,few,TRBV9,TGTGCCAGCAGCGTAGATCTAGGTGTCAACGTCCTGACTTTC,CASSVDLGVNVLTF
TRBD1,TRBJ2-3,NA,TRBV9,TGTGCCAGCAGCGTAGGGACAGGGGATTACACAGATACGCAGTATTTT,CASSVGTGDYTDTQYF
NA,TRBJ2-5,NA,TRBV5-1,TGCGCCAGCAGCGCTTCAGGACTTGGAGAGACCCAGTACTTC,CASSASGLGETQYF
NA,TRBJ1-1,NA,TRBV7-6,TGTGCCAGCAGCTTCGACTCGAACACTGAAGCTTTCTTT,CASSFDSNTEAFF
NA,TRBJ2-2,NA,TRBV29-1,TGCAGCGCCGGACACCTGAACACCGGGGAGCTGTTTTTT,CSAGHLNTGELFF
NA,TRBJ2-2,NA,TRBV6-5,TGTGCCAGCAGTCCAACCACAGGTACCACCGGGGAGCTGTTTTTT,CASSPTTGTTGELFF
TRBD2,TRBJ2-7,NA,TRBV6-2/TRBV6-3,TGTGCCAGCAGCCCCCTCCAACTGACTAGCATCTACGAGCAGTACTTC,CASSPLQLTSIYEQYF
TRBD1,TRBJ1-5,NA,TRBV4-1,TGCGCCAGCAGCCAAGCAGGGGGCAACCAGCCCCAGCATTTT,CASSQAGGNQPQHF
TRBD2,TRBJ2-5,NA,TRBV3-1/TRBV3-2,TGTGCCAGCAGCCAAGAAACTCAAGCGGGGTCCCAGTACTTC,CASSQETQAGSQYF
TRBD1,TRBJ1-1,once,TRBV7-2,TGTGCCAGCAGCTTAACAGGGGGGGGCACTGAAGCTTTCTTT,CASSLTGGGTEAFF
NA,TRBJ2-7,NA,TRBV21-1,TGTGCCAGCTACTTGAAGCCTTTCAGGGGGGTGGGCTACGAGCAGTACTTC,CASYLKPFRGVGYEQYF
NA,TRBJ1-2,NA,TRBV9,TGTGCCAGCAGCGGACAGCTTACTAACTATGGCTACACCTTC,CASSGQLTNYGYTF
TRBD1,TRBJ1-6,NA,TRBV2,TGTGCCAGCAGGGGAAGGGGGCCTTCACCCCTCCACTTT,CASRGRGPSPLHF
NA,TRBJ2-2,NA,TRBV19,TGTGCCAGTAGTATAGTCGGGGGGCGAGGGGAGCTGTTTTTT,CASSIVGGRGELFF
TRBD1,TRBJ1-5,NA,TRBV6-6,TGTGCCACTCGCCGACAGGGCCAAAATCAGCCCCAGCATTTT,CATRRQGQNQPQHF
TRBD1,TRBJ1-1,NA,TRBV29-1,TGCAGCGTTGAAGAGAGGACAGGGTCGACTGAAGCTTTCTTT,CSVEERTGSTEAFF
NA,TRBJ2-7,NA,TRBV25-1,TGTGCCAGCAGAAGCAGGGCTCCCTCCTACGAGCAGTACTTC,CASRSRAPSYEQYF
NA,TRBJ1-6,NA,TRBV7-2,TGTGCCAGCAGAGACAACAGGGCCTTCAATTCACCCCTCCACTTT,CASRDNRAFNSPLHF
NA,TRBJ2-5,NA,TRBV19,TGTGCCAGTAGTATAGCCCATGGGGGGGAGACCCAGTACTTC,CASSIAHGGETQYF
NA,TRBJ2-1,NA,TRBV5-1,TGCGCCAGCAGCTTGGGGGGACTTAACAATGAGCAGTTCTTC,CASSLGGLNNEQFF
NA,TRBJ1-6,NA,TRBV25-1,TGTGCCAGCAGTGGATACGGGAATTCACCCCTCCACTTT,CASSGYGNSPLHF
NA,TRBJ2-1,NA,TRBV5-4,TGTGCCAGCAGCCCTGGAGAGTGGAATGAGCAGTTCTTC,CASSPGEWNEQFF
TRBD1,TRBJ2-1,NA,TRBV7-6,TGTGCCAGCAGCGCCCGGGACAGGCCCTACAATGAGCAGTTCTTC,CASSARDRPYNEQFF
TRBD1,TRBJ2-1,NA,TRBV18,TGTGCCAGCTCACGCATAACAGGGGGCAATGAGCAGTTCTTC,CASSRITGGNEQFF
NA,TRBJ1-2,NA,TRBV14,TGTGCCAGCAGCCAAGTTGGGCAGGGGAGATATGGCTACACCTTC,CASSQVGQGRYGYTF